Given below is one TCR beta chain in context. The entry originates in a study of PD-L1 blockade in urothelial cancer. Whole-study context: It was at 3 weeks (second dose) and 6 weeks after treatment start that blood was analyzed.

Deletions cut 8 bases from V and 8 bases from J, with 24 bases between. Per germline, CDR1 MDHEN and CDR2 SYDVKM. The CDR3 covers 15 residues. Clones were sequenced by immunoSEQ multiplex PCR, and TCRdb holds only the in-frame ones, with some missing. The sample includes roughly 50,000 clones, roughly 87% of them seen just once. Sequencing was performed on PBMCs, taken around atezolizumab (anti-PD-L1) treatment. This sequence was found in a man between 60 and 70 years old with urothelial cancer. V and J are TRBV28 and TRBJ1-2; a weak D match, TRBD1 (6 bases). CDR3 DNA: TGTGCCAGCCTAGTTAATAAAAACAGGGCTGGAGGCTACACCTTC. Residues: CASLVNKNRAGGYTF.